One and the same sample provided the 7 T cell receptor beta chains below, sequenced in a study of cytomegalovirus exposure and HLA in healthy donors. The study ran its PCR with 60 Vbeta and 13 Jbeta primers. This table comes from immunoSEQ multiplex PCR, and its TCRdb copy is limited to in-frame clones, with some not included. The data contain fewer than 140,000 clones, around 75% of them seen just once; the ten biggest clones take up roughly 3%. The sequencing sample was made of PBMCs. These receptors came from a male donor in good health and CMV-seropositive.

This clone was seen once. V gene TRBV29-1 combines with J gene TRBJ1-1; D may be TRBD1 (6 bases). V dropped 5 bases and J dropped 4 bases, with 23 bases sitting between them. This CDR3 contains 16 residues. Germline V gene sequence: CDR1 SQVTM, CDR2 ANQGSEA. The DNA of the CDR3 is TGCAGCGTTAGCGGTGTGGGGGGGCCGTTTAGCACTGAAGCTTTCTTT. Translated, it gives CSVSGVGGPFSTEAFF.

This clone was counted only a few times. This sequence joins TRBV28 and TRBJ1-2; D not certain. CDR1 is MDHEN and CDR2 is SYDVKM in the germline V gene. The CDR3 consists of 12 residues. The V and J ends lost 4 bases and 4 bases respectively, with 7 bases between them. CDR3: CASSSVTYGYTF. The CDR3 bases are TGTGCCAGCAGTTCGGTTACCTATGGCTACACCTTC.

J is TRBJ1-5 and V is TRBV19; D not resolved. There are 16 residues in the CDR3. Germline V gene sequence: CDR1 LNHDA, CDR2 SQIVND (reference sequence). Between the trimmed V and J ends, which lost 9 bases and 4 bases, there was a span of 22 bases. The CDR3 nucleotides read TGTGCCAGCAGGAACTCCTTCGTGAGGGATAATCAGCCCCAGCATTTT. Residues: CASRNSFVRDNQPQHF.

The chain is built from TRBV5-1 and TRBJ1-2, with 8 bases aligning to TRBD1. Germline CDR1 SGHRS, CDR2 YFSETQ. V shed 4 bases, J shed 6 bases, and the junction held 8 bases outside the gene matches. The CDR3 totals 14 residues. The CDR3 is CASSRTTGGDGYTF. The CDR3 nucleotides read TGCGCCAGCAGCCGAACAACAGGGGGTGATGGCTACACCTTC. The whole variable domain, remainder taken from reference TRBV5-1 and TRBJ1-2, is KAGVTQTPRYLIKTRGQQVTLSCSPISGHRSVSWYQQTPGQGLQFLFEYFSETQRNKGNFPGRFSGRQFSNSRSEMNVSTLELGDSALYLCASSRTTGGDGYTFGSGTRLTVV.

This sequence joins TRBV21-1 and TRBJ2-6; the table's D call, TRBD1, has no DNA check behind it. TRBV21-1 is annotated as a pseudogene. The CDR3 contains 21 residues. The chain's CDR3 is CASSPILGQGDNLSGANVLTF. For the CDR3, the DNA is TGTGCCAGCAGCCCAATACTCGGACAGGGCGATAACCTCTCTGGGGCCAACGTCCTGACTTTC.

The chain carries TRBV7-2 and TRBJ2-1; 9 nucleotides match TRBD2. V was clipped by 5 bases and J by 9 bases; unmatched bases: 11. CDR3 length: 15 amino acids. Germline CDR1 is SGHTA and CDR2 is FQGNSA. CDR3: CASSPIPAGGGEQFF. CDR3 DNA sequence: TGTGCCAGCAGCCCTATCCCAGCGGGGGGCGGTGAGCAGTTCTTC.

V is TRBV4-3 and J is TRBJ2-7, with D unresolved. Looked up from germline, CDR1 is LGHNA and CDR2 is YSLEER. The CDR3 spans 17 residues. The germline V and J ends were trimmed by 0 bases and 6 bases, with 21 bases remaining between them. The CDR3 bases are TGCGCCAGCAGCCAAGAGTTGGTGGCAGGTCTATCACCCGAGCAGTACTTC. Translation gives CASSQELVAGLSPEQYF.